The clone carrying this T cell receptor (beta chain) was observed many times. What it binds is not known. One junction end does not reproduce the germline sequence, and a read error may be involved. This sample stems from a study of identical twins. The study's findings and limits: Cord blood beta clonotypes present at high abundance carried fewer insertions; no such pattern appeared in memory repertoires. Conclusions relied on cross-sectional statistical analysis, not following the same donors.

The CDR3 contains 15 residues. Germline values: CDR1 SGHTA, CDR2 FQGNSA. It was template switching that added a universal primer site, and there were unique molecular identifiers on the cDNA. TCRdb passed the 5' RACE reads through MiXCR, listing each CDR3 protein once. The sample carries 1.5 million to 2 million distinct CDR3 sequences, about 32% recorded once. The TCR comes from a newborn girl in good health. This chain links TRBV7-2 with TRBJ2-7; 13 bases are shared with TRBD2. The sequenced sample consisted of cord blood. The CDR3 DNA is TGCGCCAGCAGCTTAGGACTAGCGGGAGTTGGCGAGCAGTACTTC. This codes for CASSLGLAGVGEQYF.